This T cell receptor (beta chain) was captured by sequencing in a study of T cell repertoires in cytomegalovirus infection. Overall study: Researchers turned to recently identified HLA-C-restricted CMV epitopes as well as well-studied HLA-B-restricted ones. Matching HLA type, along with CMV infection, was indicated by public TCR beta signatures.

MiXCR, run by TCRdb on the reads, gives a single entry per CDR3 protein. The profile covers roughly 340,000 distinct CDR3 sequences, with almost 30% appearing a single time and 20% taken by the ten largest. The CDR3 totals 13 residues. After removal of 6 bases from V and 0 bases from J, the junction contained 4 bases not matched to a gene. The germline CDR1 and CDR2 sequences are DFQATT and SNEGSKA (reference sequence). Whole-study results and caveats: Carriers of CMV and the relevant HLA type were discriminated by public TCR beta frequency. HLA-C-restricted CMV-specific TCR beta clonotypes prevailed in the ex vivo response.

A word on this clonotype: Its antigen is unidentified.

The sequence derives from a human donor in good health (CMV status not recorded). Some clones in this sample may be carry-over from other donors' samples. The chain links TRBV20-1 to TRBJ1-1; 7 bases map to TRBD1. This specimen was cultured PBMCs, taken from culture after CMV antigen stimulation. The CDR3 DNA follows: TGCAGTGCCGAGGGGGCCATGAACACTGAAGCTTTCTTT. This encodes CSAEGAMNTEAFF.